The present entry profiles one TCR beta chain with its context. The data are from a study of T cells in Graves' hyperthyroidism and ophthalmopathy. Researchers took RNA transcripts and amplified the TCR beta CDR3 regions from them. TCR CDR3 underwent first-round RT-PCR with the HTBI primer set. TCRdb re-analysed the multiplex PCR reads in MiXCR, keeping a single row per CDR3 protein. The repertoire includes hundreds of thousands of distinct CDR3 sequences, 13% of them detected once, and 9.2% sits in the top ten. Trimming shortened V by 0 bases and J by 5 bases, and 10 bases separated the two germline ends. The CDR3 is 14 residues long. Germline loops: CDR1 SGHDN, CDR2 FVKESK.

This clonotype was sampled from a woman aged 18-29 years with Graves' hyperthyroidism. Sample: blood. The V gene is TRBV14, the J gene TRBJ1-2; no definite D call. Here the CDR3 DNA reads TGTGCCAGCAGCCAAGAGAGGAACGGATATGGCTACACCTTC. This translates into CASSQERNGYGYTF.